Sequencing of this T cell receptor beta chain was carried out in a study of prognosis after radiotherapy for stage I lung cancer. Study-level background: Tumors were squamous cell carcinoma in over 5 patients and adenocarcinoma in about twelve. Metastases at distant sites emerged in a few patients after radiotherapy, at a median of 7 months, whereas around 14 showed no significant progression. Whole-study findings and limits: Patients who had metastases reportedly showed TRBV and TRBJ gene usage that varied from that of patients who did not.

A remark on this clonotype: Antigen: not known.

The CDR3 contains 13 residues. Looked up from germline, CDR1 is SNHLY and CDR2 is FYNNEI. V was pared by 2 bases and J by 4 bases, with 8 bases between. Template was genomic DNA; TCR beta CDR3 amplified in two multiplex PCR rounds. First-round PCR used primers specific to each TRBV and TRBJ gene. TCRdb itself ran the multiplex PCR reads through MiXCR, one entry per CDR3 protein. Of 30,000 or so distinct CDR3 sequences in the sample, under 35% are singletons; the top ten hold 30% to 35%. Patients were uniformly node-negative by CT and PET/CT and had received no prior chemotherapy or radiotherapy, with no other malignancies.

The chain has TRBV2 and TRBJ2-5; D ambiguous. This TCR came from a donor aged 50 or older with non-small cell lung cancer. This material consisted of PBMCs, taken before or after stereotactic body radiation therapy (not recorded which). The DNA for the CDR3 is TGTGCCAGCAGTGAATCACAACTAGAGACCCAGTACTTC. Its translation: CASSESQLETQYF.